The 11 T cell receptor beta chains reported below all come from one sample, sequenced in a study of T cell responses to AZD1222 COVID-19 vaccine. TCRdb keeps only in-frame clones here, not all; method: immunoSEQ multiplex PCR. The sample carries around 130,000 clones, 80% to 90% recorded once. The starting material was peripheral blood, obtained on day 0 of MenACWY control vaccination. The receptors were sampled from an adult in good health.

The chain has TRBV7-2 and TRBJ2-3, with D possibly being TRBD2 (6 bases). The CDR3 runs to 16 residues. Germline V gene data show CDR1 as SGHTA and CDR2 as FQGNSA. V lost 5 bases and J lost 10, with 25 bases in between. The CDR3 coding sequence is TGTGCCAGCAGCAGAATCGGGGGACCACTGGGAGCGTCGCAGTATTTT. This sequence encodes CASSRIGGPLGASQYF.

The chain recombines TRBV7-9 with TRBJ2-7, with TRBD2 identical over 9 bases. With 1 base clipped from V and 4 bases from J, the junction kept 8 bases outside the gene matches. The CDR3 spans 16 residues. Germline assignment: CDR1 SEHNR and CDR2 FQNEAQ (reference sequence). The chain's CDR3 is CASSLEEAGGLYEQYF. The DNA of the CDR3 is TGTGCCAGCAGCTTAGAGGAAGCGGGAGGTCTGTACGAGCAGTACTTC.

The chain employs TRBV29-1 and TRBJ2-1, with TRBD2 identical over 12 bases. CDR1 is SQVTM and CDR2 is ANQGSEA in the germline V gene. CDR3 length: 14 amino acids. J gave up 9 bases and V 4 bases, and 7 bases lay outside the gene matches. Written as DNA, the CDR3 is TGCAGCGTTGTGCTAGCGGGAGGGCCGGGTGAGCAGTTCTTC. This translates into CSVVLAGGPGEQFF.

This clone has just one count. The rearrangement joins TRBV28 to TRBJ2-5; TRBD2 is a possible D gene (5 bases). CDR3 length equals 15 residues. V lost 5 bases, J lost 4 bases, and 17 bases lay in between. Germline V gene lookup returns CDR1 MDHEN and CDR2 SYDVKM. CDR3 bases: TGTGCCAGCAGTCCCCCCGAGGGATTAGGAGAGACCCAGTACTTC. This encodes CASSPPEGLGETQYF.

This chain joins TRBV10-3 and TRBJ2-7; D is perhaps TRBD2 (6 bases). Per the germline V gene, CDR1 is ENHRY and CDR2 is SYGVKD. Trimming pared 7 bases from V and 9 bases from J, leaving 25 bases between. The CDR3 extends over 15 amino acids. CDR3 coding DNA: TGTGCCATCACCGAGTCAGCGGGTGACTTACGAGGGCAGTACTTC. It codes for CAITESAGDLRGQYF.

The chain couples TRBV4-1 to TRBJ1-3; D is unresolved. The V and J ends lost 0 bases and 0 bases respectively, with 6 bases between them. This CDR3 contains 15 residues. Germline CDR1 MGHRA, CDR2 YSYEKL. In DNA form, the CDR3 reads TGCGCCAGCAGCCAAGACGCGGGCTCTGGAAACACCATATATTTT. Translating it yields CASSQDAGSGNTIYF.

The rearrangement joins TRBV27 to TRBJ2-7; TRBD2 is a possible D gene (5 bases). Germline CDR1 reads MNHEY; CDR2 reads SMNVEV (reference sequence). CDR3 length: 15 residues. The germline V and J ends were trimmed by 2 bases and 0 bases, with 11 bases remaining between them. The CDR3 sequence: CASSLHRGSSYEQYF. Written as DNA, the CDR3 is TGTGCCAGCAGTTTACATCGGGGAAGCTCCTACGAGCAGTACTTC.

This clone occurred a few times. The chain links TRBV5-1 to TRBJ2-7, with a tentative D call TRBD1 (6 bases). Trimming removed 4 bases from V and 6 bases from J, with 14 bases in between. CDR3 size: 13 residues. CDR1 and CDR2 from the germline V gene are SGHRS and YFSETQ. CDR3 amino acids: CASSLNRAAEQYF. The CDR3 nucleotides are TGCGCCAGCAGCCTGAACAGGGCGGCCGAGCAGTACTTC.

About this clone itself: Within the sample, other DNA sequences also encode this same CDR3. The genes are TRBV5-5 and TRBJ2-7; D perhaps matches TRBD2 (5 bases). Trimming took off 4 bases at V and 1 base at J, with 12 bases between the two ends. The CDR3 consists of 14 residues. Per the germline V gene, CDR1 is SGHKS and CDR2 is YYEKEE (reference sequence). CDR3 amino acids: CASSLATVSYEQYF. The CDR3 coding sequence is TGTGCCAGCAGCCTAGCAACAGTGTCCTACGAGCAGTACTTC.

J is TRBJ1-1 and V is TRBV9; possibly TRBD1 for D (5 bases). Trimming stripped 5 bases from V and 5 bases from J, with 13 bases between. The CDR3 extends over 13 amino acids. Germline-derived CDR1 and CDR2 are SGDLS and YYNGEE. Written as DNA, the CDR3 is TGTGCCAGCAGTGTGTCCGGGGGGACTGAAGCTTTCTTT. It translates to CASSVSGGTEAFF.

The CDR3 is CAWSESPSGNTIYF. Here the CDR3 DNA reads TGTGCCTGGAGTGAAAGTCCCTCTGGAAACACCATATATTTT. The chain is built from TRBV30 and TRBJ1-3; D call uncertain. The length of the CDR3 is 14 residues. Trimming pared 1 base from V and 0 bases from J, leaving 7 bases between. Germline CDR1 is GTSNPN and CDR2 is SVGIG (reference sequence).